This entry lists 18 T cell receptor beta chains sequenced from one sample in a study of T cell repertoires in cytomegalovirus infection. These TCRs' antigens remain unknown. TCRdb fed the reads into MiXCR, producing one record per CDR3 protein. The profile covers 700,000 to 900,000 distinct CDR3 sequences, with 25% to 35% appearing a single time and around 13% taken by the ten largest. The material was cultured CD8+ T cells from PBMCs, obtained from culture after CMV antigen stimulation. Every receptor here comes from a human donor in good health (CMV status not recorded). Some clones in this sample may be carry-over from other donors' samples.

This clonotype turned up a few times. The CDR3 DNA is TGTGCCAGCACCGGGACAGGGAAGAACACCGGGGAGCTGTTTTTT. Its translation is CASTGTGKNTGELFF. The V gene is TRBV7-9, the J gene TRBJ2-2, with 9 bases fitting TRBD1. V lost 7 bases, J lost 1 base, and 4 bases stayed unmatched. The CDR3 totals 15 residues. In germline, CDR1 is SEHNR, CDR2 FQNEAQ (reference sequence).

This clonotype was picked up a small number of times. The chain recombines TRBV9 with TRBJ2-2; TRBD2 matches at 10 bases. Germline V gene data show CDR1 as SGDLS and CDR2 as YYNGEE. Trimming at V came to 3 bases and at J to 6 bases, leaving 8 bases not matched to a gene. The CDR3 loop spans 16 amino acids. In DNA, the CDR3 is TGTGCCAGCAGCGCGGGGGGACTAGCGATGGCCGGGGAGCTGTTTTTT. This gives the protein CASSAGGLAMAGELFF.

The rearrangement links TRBV20-1 to TRBJ2-3; D not resolved. CDR3 length equals 13 residues. The V gene lost 1 base and the J gene lost 9 bases, with 14 bases spanning the gap. CDR1 DFQATT and CDR2 SNEGSKA come from the germline V gene (reference sequence). The CDR3 DNA reads TGCAGTGCTAGAGTAGGAGTGACACTGACGCAGTATTTT. Translated: CSARVGVTLTQYF.

The J gene is TRBJ2-5, the V gene TRBV20-1, with 7 bases fitting TRBD1. CDR1 is DFQATT, CDR2 SNEGSKA, per germline (reference sequence). CDR3 length equals 16 residues. V lost 3 bases to trimming and J lost 7 bases; unmatched junction nucleotides: 17. This chain's CDR3 is CSASIEDRLPVGTQYF. DNA for the CDR3: TGCAGTGCTAGCATAGAGGACAGGTTACCAGTGGGGACCCAGTACTTC.

V and J are TRBV27 and TRBJ1-6, with TRBD1 as a possible D gene (5 bases). Between the trimmed V and J ends, which lost 3 bases and 1 base, there was a span of 10 bases. Germline V CDR1 and CDR2: MNHEY, SMNVEV (reference sequence). The CDR3 has 16 amino acids. CDR3 region: CASSFREGSYNSPLHF. In DNA form, the CDR3 reads TGTGCCAGCAGTTTTCGGGAGGGGTCCTATAATTCACCCCTCCACTTT.

The J gene is TRBJ1-1, the V gene TRBV6-5; D unclear. This CDR3 region has 17 residues. Germline V CDR1 and CDR2: MNHEY, SVGAGI. V shed 2 bases and J shed 5 bases, with 21 bases lying between them. The CDR3 protein is CASSYELTAWPGTEAFF. In DNA form, the CDR3 reads TGTGCCAGCAGTTACGAGCTGACGGCCTGGCCGGGAACTGAAGCTTTCTTT.

The sample holds a few counts of this clonotype. The chain has TRBV7-2 and TRBJ2-4; D is perhaps TRBD1 (5 bases). V was clipped by 3 bases and J by 0 bases, with 15 bases between them. Germline CDR1 reads SGHTA; CDR2 reads FQGNSA. There are 17 residues in the CDR3. The CDR3: CASSFLQPGIAKNIQYF. In DNA, the CDR3 is TGTGCCAGCAGCTTCTTACAGCCAGGGATAGCCAAAAACATTCAGTACTTC. The complete variable domain, with remaining parts taken from reference TRBV7-2 and TRBJ2-4, reads GAGVSQSPSNKVTEKGKDVELRCDPISGHTALYWYRQSLGQGLEFLIYFQGNSAPDKSGLPSDRFSAERTGGSVSTLTIQRTQQEDSAVYLCASSFLQPGIAKNIQYFGAGTRLSVL.

This rearrangement joins TRBV3-1 to TRBJ2-3, with a possible D match to TRBD1 (5 bases). The CDR3 length is 16 residues. Germline CDR1 reads LGHDT; CDR2 reads YNNKEL (reference sequence). The V gene lost 1 base and the J gene lost 0 bases, with 11 bases spanning the gap. As DNA, the CDR3 is TGTGCCAGCAGCCAAGGACAGTCGGTTAGCACAGATACGCAGTATTTT. Translation: CASSQGQSVSTDTQYF.

The rearrangement joins TRBV15 to TRBJ1-5, with a weak D call TRBD1 (6 bases). Germline CDR1 reads LNHNV; CDR2 reads YYDKDF (reference sequence). V dropped 0 bases and J dropped 3 bases, with 15 bases sitting between them. CDR3 length: 17 amino acids. CDR3: CATSRDREGVPNQPQHF. The DNA of the CDR3 is TGTGCCACCAGCAGAGATCGGGAGGGGGTACCCAATCAGCCCCAGCATTTT.

The V gene is TRBV5-6, the J gene TRBJ2-1, with 9 bases that match TRBD1. There are 15 residues in the CDR3. V gave up 1 base and J gave up 7 bases; unmatched junction bases: 6. Germline V gene data show CDR1 as SGHDT and CDR2 as YYEEEE. CDR3 nucleotides: TGTGCCAGCAGCTTGTGGCACAGGGGGCTGAATGAGCAGTTCTTC. Its protein product is CASSLWHRGLNEQFF.

This clonotype was observed many times. The rearrangement links TRBV6-2 or TRBV6-3 to TRBJ2-3; D gene ambiguous. From germline, CDR1 is MNHEY and CDR2 SVGEGT. This CDR3 has 14 residues. Trimming stripped 2 bases from V and 2 bases from J, with 8 bases between. CDR3 in DNA: TGTGCCAGCAGTTACGTCAGACCCACAGATACGCAGTATTTT. Its translation is CASSYVRPTDTQYF.

The chain employs TRBV6-1 and TRBJ1-1; D is perhaps TRBD1 (5 bases). V was cut by 1 base and J by 6 bases, with 12 bases left in between. Per the germline V gene, CDR1 is MNHNS and CDR2 is SASEGT. The CDR3 spans 14 residues. The CDR3 bases are TGTGCCAGCAGTGAAGGTCAGGGTGACCCTGAAGCTTTCTTT. Residues: CASSEGQGDPEAFF.

This clonotype was recorded a few times. The chain combines TRBV4-1 with TRBJ2-7; tentatively, D is TRBD1 or TRBD2 (5 bases each). With 2 bases removed from V and 2 bases from J, the gap between germline ends came to 19 bases. The CDR3 consists of 17 residues. In germline, CDR1 is MGHRA, CDR2 YSYEKL. The CDR3 here is CASSQLRGAPHAYEQYF. The CDR3 bases are TGCGCCAGCAGCCAATTGAGAGGGGCTCCTCACGCCTACGAGCAGTACTTC.

The rearrangement uses TRBV9 and TRBJ1-3; TRBD1 might be the D (5 bases). The CDR3 has 15 amino acids. The germline V and J ends were trimmed by 1 base and 3 bases, with 11 bases remaining between them. Germline CDR1 reads SGDLS; CDR2 reads YYNGEE. The CDR3 DNA is TGTGCCAGCAGCGTAAGTGGGGCCGATGGAAACACCATATATTTT. Encoded protein: CASSVSGADGNTIYF.

This sequence joins TRBV6-5 and TRBJ1-1; D is uncertain. Germline V gene sequence: CDR1 MNHEY, CDR2 SVGAGI. V was cut by 2 bases and J by 2 bases, with 12 bases left in between. There are 15 residues in the CDR3. CDR3 DNA sequence: TGTGCCAGCAGTTACAGGGATAAGGTAAACACTGAAGCTTTCTTT. Protein: CASSYRDKVNTEAFF.

This clonotype occurred a few times. The genes are TRBV12-3 or TRBV12-4 and TRBJ2-1; TRBD1 or TRBD2 may be the D gene (5 bases each). V lost 5 bases to trimming and J lost 7 bases, with 9 bases between them. The CDR3 covers 12 residues. Written as DNA, the CDR3 is TGTGCCAGCAGTAACAGGAGGAATGAGCAGTTCTTC. Residues: CASSNRRNEQFF.

The chain joins TRBV12-3 or TRBV12-4 to TRBJ1-1, with 8 bases aligning to TRBD1. The J segment lost 4 bases and the V segment lost 7 bases, leaving 17 bases of the junction unmatched. CDR3 length: 17 residues. The CDR3 here is CASTPPDRGGWGTEAFF. The CDR3 bases are TGTGCCAGCACCCCTCCTGACAGGGGCGGATGGGGCACTGAAGCTTTCTTT.

The sample holds many counts of this clonotype. The chain has TRBV7-8 and TRBJ1-1, with D possibly matching TRBD1 (6 bases). V dropped 1 base and J dropped 1 base, with 25 bases sitting between them. The CDR3 consists of 20 residues. Germline CDR1 and CDR2: SGHVS and FQNEAQ. The CDR3 loop is CASSLGGGGKVLGTNTEAFF. The CDR3, as DNA: TGTGCCAGCAGCTTAGGTGGGGGCGGAAAGGTATTGGGGACGAACACTGAAGCTTTCTTT.